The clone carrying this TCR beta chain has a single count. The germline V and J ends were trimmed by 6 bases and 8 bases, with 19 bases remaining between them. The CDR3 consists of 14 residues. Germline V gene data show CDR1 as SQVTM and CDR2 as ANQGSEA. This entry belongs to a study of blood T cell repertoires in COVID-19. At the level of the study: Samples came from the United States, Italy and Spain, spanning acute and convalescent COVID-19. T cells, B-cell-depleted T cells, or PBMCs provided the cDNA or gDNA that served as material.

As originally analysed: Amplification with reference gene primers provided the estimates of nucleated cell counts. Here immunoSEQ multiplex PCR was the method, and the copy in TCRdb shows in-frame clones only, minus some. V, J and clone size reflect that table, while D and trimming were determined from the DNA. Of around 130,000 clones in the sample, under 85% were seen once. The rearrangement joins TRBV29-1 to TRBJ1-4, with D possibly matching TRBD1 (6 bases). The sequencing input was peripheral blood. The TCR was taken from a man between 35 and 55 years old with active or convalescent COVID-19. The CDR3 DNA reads TGCAGCGTCTCCAGGGGTTGGCGGTCCGAAAAACTGTTTTTT. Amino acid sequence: CSVSRGWRSEKLFF.